A single sample is the source of the 8 T cell receptor beta chains below, sequenced in a study of siplizumab effects on memory and regulatory T cells. TCRdb keeps only in-frame clones here, not all; method: immunoSEQ multiplex PCR. The profile shows over 50,000 clones, less than 90% of them singletons. The sequenced material came from memory CD4+ T cells sorted from blood. All receptors derive from a human donor in good health.

V is TRBV11-2 and J is TRBJ1-2; perhaps TRBD1 as D (5 bases). The CDR3 extends over 14 amino acids. Looked up from germline, CDR1 is SGHAT and CDR2 is FQNNGV. V gave up 5 bases and J gave up 3 bases, with 13 bases separating them. For the CDR3, the DNA is TGTGCCAGCAGCCCCCGAGGGACCGACTATGGCTACACCTTC. Its translation: CASSPRGTDYGYTF.

This clone has more than one count but fewer than ten. The genes are TRBV29-1 and TRBJ1-1, with unresolved D. The ends were cut back, 3 bases at V and 4 bases at J, with 15 bases in the middle. The CDR3 runs 14 residues. Per germline, CDR1 SQVTM and CDR2 ANQGSEA. CDR3 sequence (DNA): TGCAGCGTTGATAGTTCGGGTTACGGCACTGAAGCTTTCTTT. It yields the protein CSVDSSGYGTEAFF.

V and J are TRBV28 and TRBJ1-2; D might be TRBD1 (5 bases). This CDR3 is built from 12 residues. Trimming removed 4 bases from V and 8 bases from J, with 11 bases in between. The germline gives CDR1 MDHEN, CDR2 SYDVKM. Written as DNA, the CDR3 is TGTGCCAGCAGTTCAAATTGGGACGGCTACACCTTC. It specifies CASSSNWDGYTF.

V and J are TRBV5-4 and TRBJ1-1; D remains ambiguous. CDR1 and CDR2 from the germline V gene are SGHNT and YYREEE (reference sequence). The CDR3 spans 14 residues. Trimming left V 4 bases short and J 5 bases short, with 15 bases between. CDR3 region: CASSPDVARTEAFF. In DNA, the CDR3 is TGTGCCAGCAGCCCGGACGTTGCGAGGACTGAAGCTTTCTTT.

In its sample, this clone was seen a few times. This chain uses TRBV5-1 with TRBJ1-3; weak D call: TRBD1 (5 bases). Trimming pared 4 bases from V and 1 base from J, leaving 9 bases between. This CDR3 is 14 amino acids long. Germline CDR1 is SGHRS and CDR2 is YFSETQ. CDR3 sequence: CASSQGKSGNTIYF. Written as DNA, the CDR3 is TGCGCCAGCAGCCAGGGCAAATCTGGAAACACCATATATTTT.

This clone was recorded once. This rearrangement joins TRBV6-1 to TRBJ2-7, with 8 positions matching TRBD1. Per germline, CDR1 MNHNS and CDR2 SASEGT. The CDR3 covers 13 residues. V lost 10 bases, J lost 3 bases, and 8 bases stayed unmatched. This chain's CDR3 is CATARTGFYEQYF. In nucleotides, the CDR3 is TGTGCCACCGCCCGGACAGGGTTCTACGAGCAGTACTTC.

The V and J genes are TRBV7-9 and TRBJ2-3; perhaps TRBD2 as D (6 bases). The length of the CDR3 is 12 residues. V was pared by 5 bases and J by 8 bases, with 11 bases between. Germline CDR1 is SEHNR and CDR2 is FQNEAQ (reference sequence). CDR3 DNA sequence: TGTGCCAGCAGCCTGGACTACCGTACGCAGTATTTT. The encoded protein is CASSLDYRTQYF.

This clone was seen only once. The CDR3 bases are TGTGCCAGCTCACCAGACATACTTGGCTCTGAAGCTTTCTTT. The encoded protein is CASSPDILGSEAFF. V usage is TRBV18 and J usage is TRBJ1-1; D not certain. The CDR3 sequence is 14 residues long. Germline CDR1 and CDR2: KGHSH and LQKENI. V lost 2 bases to trimming and J lost 6 bases, with 13 bases between them.